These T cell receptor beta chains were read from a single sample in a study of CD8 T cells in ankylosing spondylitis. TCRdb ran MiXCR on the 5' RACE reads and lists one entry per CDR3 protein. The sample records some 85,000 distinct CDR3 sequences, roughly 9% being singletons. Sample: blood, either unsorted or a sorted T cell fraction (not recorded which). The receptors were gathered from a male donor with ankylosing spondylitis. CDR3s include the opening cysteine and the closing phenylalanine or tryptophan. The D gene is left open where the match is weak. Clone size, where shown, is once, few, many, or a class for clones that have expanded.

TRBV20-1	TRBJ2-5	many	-	TGCAGTGCTGGGCGGGGATACTTC	CSAGRGYF
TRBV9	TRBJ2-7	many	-	TGTGCCAGCAGCGTAGGGGCCCCGCGGGAGCAGTACTTC	CASSVGAPREQYF
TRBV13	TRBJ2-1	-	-	TGTGCCAGCAGCTTAGCTGGGTCGTTTGGGGTGACTGTCGATGAGCAGTTCTTC	CASSLAGSFGVTVDEQFF
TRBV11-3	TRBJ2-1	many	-	TGTGCCAGCAGCTTAAGTCCCTCGACCAATGAGCAGTTCTTC	CASSLSPSTNEQFF
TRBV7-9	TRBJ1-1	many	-	TGTGCCAGCAGCCCAGGGCGGGATGAAGCTTTCTTT	CASSPGRDEAFF
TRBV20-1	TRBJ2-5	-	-	TGCAGTGTTTCCAGCTTAGAATCAGGCCAAGAGACCCAGTACTTC	CSVSSLESGQETQYF
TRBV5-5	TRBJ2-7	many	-	TGTGCCAGCAGCTTGGACAGCGGCGCCTACGAGCAGTACTTC	CASSLDSGAYEQYF
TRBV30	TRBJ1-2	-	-	TGTGCCCACCGGACCGAGACAGAATTGAACTATGGCTACACCTTC	CAHRTETELNYGYTF
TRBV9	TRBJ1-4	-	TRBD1	TGTGCCAGCAGCGTGTGGGACAGGTTAACTAATGAAAAACTGTTTTTT	CASSVWDRLTNEKLFF
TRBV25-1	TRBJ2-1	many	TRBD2	TGTGCCAGCAGTGAACTACAACTAGGGCGGGAGATCTACAATGAGCAGTTCTTC	CASSELQLGREIYNEQFF
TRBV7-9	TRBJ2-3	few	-	TGTGCCAGCAGCTTGGCGCTGGCAGATACGCAGTATTTT	CASSLALADTQYF
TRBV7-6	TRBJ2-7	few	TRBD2	TGTGCCAGCAGTCCTCTGACTAGCGGGGTGCAGTACTTC	CASSPLTSGVQYF
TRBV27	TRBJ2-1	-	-	TGTGCCAGCTTGAACGGGGGAGGTGGTGAGCAGTTCTTC	CASLNGGGGEQFF
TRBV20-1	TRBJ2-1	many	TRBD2	TGCAGTGCTAGAGAGGAGCGGGAGGTTTCAGAAGTCGGTGAGCAGTTCTTC	CSAREEREVSEVGEQFF
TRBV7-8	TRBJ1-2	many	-	TGTGCCAGCAGCTTAGCTCGGGACTATGGCTACACCTTC	CASSLARDYGYTF
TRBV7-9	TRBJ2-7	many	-	TGTGCCAGCAGCAGTAACAGGGACTCCTACGAGCAGTACTTC	CASSSNRDSYEQYF
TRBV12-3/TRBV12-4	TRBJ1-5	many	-	TGTGCCAGCAGTTCACCGTCCATCTTTAGGGGGAATCAGCCCCAGCATTTT	CASSSPSIFRGNQPQHF
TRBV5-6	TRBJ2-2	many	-	TGTGCCAGCAGCCAGGGTGGCGGGGAGCTGTTTTTT	CASSQGGGELFF
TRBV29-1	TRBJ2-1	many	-	TGCAGCGTTTTGCTGGGGAACTCCTACAATGAGCAGTTCTTC	CSVLLGNSYNEQFF
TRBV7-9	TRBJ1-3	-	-	TGTGCCAGCAGCTCCCCAGGGTCAGGGGCTGGAAACACCATATATTTT	CASSSPGSGAGNTIYF
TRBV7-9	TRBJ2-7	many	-	TGTGCCAGCAGCTTAGACGCCACCTCCTACGAGCAGTACTTC	CASSLDATSYEQYF
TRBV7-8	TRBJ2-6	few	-	TGTGCCAGCATGATAGGTGGTCTCTCTGGGGCCAACGTCCTGACTTTC	CASMIGGLSGANVLTF
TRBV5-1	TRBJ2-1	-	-	TGCGCCAGCAGCCCGGGAATCAATGAGCAGTTCTTC	CASSPGINEQFF
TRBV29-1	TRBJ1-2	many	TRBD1	TGCAGCGGTGCCCTCACAGGGGAGGGGGGCTACACCTTC	CSGALTGEGGYTF
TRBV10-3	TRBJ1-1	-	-	TGTGCCATCACTTCAGGGGCCACTGAAGCTTTCTTT	CAITSGATEAFF
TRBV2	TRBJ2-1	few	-	TGTGCCAGCAGTGAAGCGGATGAGCAGTTCTTC	CASSEADEQFF
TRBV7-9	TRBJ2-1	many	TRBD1	TGTGCCAGCAGCCCACGGGACAGGGTATGGAATGAGCAGTTCTTC	CASSPRDRVWNEQFF
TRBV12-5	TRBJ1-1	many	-	TGTGCTAGTGCTGAGTTCCTGAACACTGAAGCTTTCTTT	CASAEFLNTEAFF
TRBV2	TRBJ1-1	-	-	TGTGCCAGCTCTATAATCTCCCGCCTGAGGACTGAAGCTTTCTTT	CASSIISRLRTEAFF
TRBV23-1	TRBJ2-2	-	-	TGCGCCAGCAGTCTCACGGACAAGCCTGCGAACACCGGGGAGCTGTTTTTT	CASSLTDKPANTGELFF
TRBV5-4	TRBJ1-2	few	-	TGTGCCAGCAGCTTGGAGGCGGGCTACACCTTC	CASSLEAGYTF
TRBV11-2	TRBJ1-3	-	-	TGTGCCAGCAGCCCCCCGGCAGGGAGAAACACCATATATTTT	CASSPPAGRNTIYF
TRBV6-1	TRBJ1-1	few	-	TGTGCCAGCAGTGGATGGCAGATGAACACTGAAGCTTTCTTT	CASSGWQMNTEAFF